Included here is one T cell receptor beta chain sequence, with context. Antigen unknown. These data belong to a study of T-cell memory formation after mild COVID-19. At the level of the study: Most TCR clusters belonged to a single donor. The study's findings and limits: Pre-infection memory contained some responding clones, which suggested that cross-reactive memory had joined. Contracting CD4+ clones lay largely in CM and EM, with CD8+ ones residing in EMRA.

The authors produced TCR alpha and TCR beta cDNA libraries with sample barcodes and UMIs by 5'RACE using constant-segment primers. One entry per CDR3 protein results from TCRdb running MiXCR on the 5' RACE reads. Of about 400,000 distinct CDR3 sequences listed, around 14% are singletons. The CDR3 extends over 16 amino acids. J was trimmed by 1 base and V by 1 base; bases with no gene match: 6. CDR1 is LGHNT, CDR2 FRNRAP, per germline. This sequence was found in a man aged 18 to 29 who had mild COVID-19 (a few samples of this study predate the infection). Cell type and time point are not known. Sequencing was performed on PBMCs or a T cell subset sorted from them (not recorded which). V usage is TRBV12-5 and J usage is TRBJ1-1; 7 bases align to TRBD1. CDR3 sequence: CASGLGSGQANTEAFF. The CDR3 DNA reads as TGTGCTAGTGGTTTGGGTTCTGGACAGGCGAACACTGAAGCTTTCTTT. The whole variable domain, filled in from reference TRBV12-5 and TRBJ1-1, reads DARVTQTPRHKVTEMGQEVTMRCQPILGHNTVFWYRQTMMQGLELLAYFRNRAPLDDSGMPKDRFSAEMPDATLATLKIQPSEPRDSAVYFCASGLGSGQANTEAFFGQGTRLTVV.